One and the same sample provided the 14 T cell receptor beta chains below, sequenced in a study of T cells in Graves' hyperthyroidism and ophthalmopathy. Using RNA transcripts as the source, TCR beta CDR3 regions were amplified. The HTBI primer set drove a first-round RT-PCR of the TCR CDR3. TCRdb fed the multiplex PCR reads into MiXCR, producing one record per CDR3 protein. The table lists about 410,000 distinct CDR3 sequences, approximately 14% of them singletons. Sequencing was done on a sample of blood. All receptors come from a man between 18 and 35 years old with Graves' ophthalmopathy.

The rearrangement links TRBV7-9 to TRBJ2-3, with 7 bases aligning to TRBD1. Per the germline V gene, CDR1 is SEHNR and CDR2 is FQNEAQ (reference sequence). This CDR3 is built from 16 residues. The junction had 7 bases not matched to a gene; V was cut back by 4 bases and J by 0 bases. CDR3 amino acids: CASSSRDSSSTDTQYF. The CDR3 coding sequence is TGTGCCAGCAGCTCCCGGGACAGTTCAAGCACAGATACGCAGTATTTT.

The chain has TRBV9 and TRBJ1-1, with D uncertain. Germline lookup yields CDR1 SGDLS and CDR2 YYNGEE. V lost 1 base and J 2 bases, leaving 3 bases between the germline ends. CDR3 length: 12 residues. The CDR3 reads CASSVYNTEAFF. The CDR3 DNA reads as TGTGCCAGCAGCGTATATAACACTGAAGCTTTCTTT.

This clonotype was seen ten or more times. The V call is TRBV6-5, the J call TRBJ1-6, with D uncertain. This CDR3 is 14 amino acids long. The germline V gene encodes CDR1 MNHEY and CDR2 SVGAGI. Trimming cost V 2 bases and J 9 bases, with 11 bases left between them. The CDR3: CASSYRARSSPLHF. For the CDR3, the DNA is TGTGCCAGCAGTTACCGCGCGAGGAGTTCACCCCTCCACTTT.

This clonotype was counted a few times. V is TRBV9 and J is TRBJ1-5; D possibly corresponds to TRBD1 (5 bases). Trimming cost V 4 bases and J 6 bases, with 17 bases left between them. CDR3 length: 15 residues. Germline V lookup: CDR1 SGDLS, CDR2 YYNGEE. The CDR3 coding sequence is TGTGCCAGCAGCAACTTTTTGGGGCTCGGTCAGCCCCAGCATTTT. Encoded protein: CASSNFLGLGQPQHF.

This clonotype was detected many times. The V gene is TRBV7-9, the J gene TRBJ2-7; 7 bases agree with TRBD1. J gave up 1 base and V 2 bases, and 8 bases lay outside the gene matches. Germline V gene sequence: CDR1 SEHNR, CDR2 FQNEAQ (reference sequence). The CDR3 is made up of 16 amino acids. CDR3 region: CASSLRQGFPSYEQYF. The CDR3 nucleotides are TGTGCCAGCAGCTTAAGACAGGGTTTTCCGTCCTACGAGCAGTACTTC.

There are many counts of this clonotype. The genes are TRBV6-1 and TRBJ1-4; TRBD1 aligns across 7 bases. The CDR3 is made up of 15 amino acids. Germline V gene sequence: CDR1 MNHNS, CDR2 SASEGT. The V and J ends lost 5 bases and 7 bases, in that order; junction bases with no gene match: 10. The CDR3 is CASSHTTGSVEKLFF. DNA for the CDR3: TGTGCCAGCAGTCACACGACAGGGTCAGTTGAAAAACTGTTTTTT.

A remark on this clonotype: The germline gene is not matched at one end of the junction; a read error may be the cause. The chain combines TRBV27 with TRBJ2-7; 10 bases agree with TRBD2. This CDR3 has 17 amino acids. Germline V gene data show CDR1 as MNHEY and CDR2 as SMNVEV (reference sequence). The CDR3 nucleotides read TGTGCCAGCAGCCTAAGATCGCGGGCTAGCGGGAGCTGCGAGCGGTACTTC. It is translated as CASSLRSRASGSCERYF.

About this clonotype itself: A read error may explain this, as a much larger clone is one base away. The chain joins TRBV10-3 to TRBJ1-2; D remains ambiguous. Trimming cost V 9 bases and J 0 bases, with 11 bases left between them. Germline V gene lookup returns CDR1 ENHRY and CDR2 SYGVKD. The CDR3 is made up of 13 amino acids. CDR3 coding DNA: TGTGCCATTAGCCGGGCCGCTAACTATGGCTACACCTTC. Protein: CAISRAANYGYTF.

The J gene is TRBJ2-5, the V gene TRBV5-1; D might be TRBD2 (5 bases). The CDR3 runs to 15 residues. Germline assignment: CDR1 SGHRS and CDR2 YFSETQ. Trimming removed 4 bases from V and 5 bases from J, with 18 bases in between. CDR3 protein: CASSQAGIHGETQYF. The CDR3 nucleotides are TGCGCCAGCAGCCAGGCCGGGATTCACGGGGAGACCCAGTACTTC.

In its sample, this clonotype was seen many times. J is TRBJ2-7 and V is TRBV20-1; 15 positions agree with TRBD2. This CDR3 has 18 residues. Unmatched junction bases numbered 15, after V lost 6 bases and J lost 3 bases. The germline gives CDR1 DFQATT, CDR2 SNEGSKA (reference sequence). The DNA of the CDR3 is TGCAGTGCCTCATCGGGACTAGCGGGGGGTCTCAACTTCTACGAGCAGTACTTC. This sequence encodes CSASSGLAGGLNFYEQYF.

Only a few counts were recorded for this clonotype. The rearrangement joins TRBV10-1 to TRBJ2-7; D uncertain. CDR3 length: 12 amino acids. The V and J ends lost 2 bases and 5 bases respectively, with 7 bases between them. Germline V gives CDR1 WNHNN, CDR2 SYGVQD (reference sequence). DNA for the CDR3: TGCGCCAGCAGTGAGGGGTATAACGAGCAGTACTTC. This gives the protein CASSEGYNEQYF.

This clonotype was detected ten times or more. The CDR3: CSASDPQGYGNTIYF. CDR3 in DNA: TGCAGTGCTAGCGACCCACAGGGGTACGGAAACACCATATATTTT. The chain employs TRBV20-1 and TRBJ1-3; 7 nucleotides agree with TRBD1. J lost 4 bases, V lost 3 bases, and 9 bases had no gene match. The CDR3 runs to 15 residues. From germline, CDR1 is DFQATT and CDR2 SNEGSKA (reference sequence).

This clonotype was found a few times. The V gene is TRBV27, the J gene TRBJ2-6, with D possibly TRBD1 on 6 matching bases. The V and J ends lost 3 bases and 2 bases respectively, with 8 bases between them. The germline V gene has CDR1 MNHEY and CDR2 SMNVEV (reference sequence). CDR3 length: 15 amino acids. The DNA for the CDR3 is TGTGCCAGCAGTTTTGGGGGCGCTGGGGCCAACGTCCTGACTTTC. Protein: CASSFGGAGANVLTF.

This clonotype came up many times. V gene TRBV6-1 combines with J gene TRBJ2-1; possible D gene TRBD2, 5 bases. V shed 10 bases and J shed 8 bases, with 12 bases lying between them. Looked up from germline, CDR1 is MNHNS and CDR2 is SASEGT. The CDR3 is made up of 11 amino acids. In nucleotides, the CDR3 is TGTGCCATCCACGGAGGTCATGAGCAGTTCTTC. Its translation: CAIHGGHEQFF.